This TCR beta chain was found in a study of blood T cell repertoires in COVID-19. Here immunoSEQ multiplex PCR was the method, and the copy in TCRdb shows in-frame clones only, minus some. The data hold about 51,000 clones, with less than 95% observed a single time. Sequencing input: peripheral blood. This TCR was sampled from a man aged 50 to 59 with acute or convalescent COVID-19.

The CDR3 bases are TGCGCCAGCAGCGTGGGGCAGGGGGACTATGGCTACACCTTC. It yields the protein CASSVGQGDYGYTF. J is TRBJ1-2 and V is TRBV5-1; TRBD1 aligns across 7 bases. Germline CDR1 reads SGHRS; CDR2 reads YFSETQ. The CDR3 has 14 residues. Unmatched junction bases numbered 6, after V lost 4 bases and J lost 3 bases. The variable domain in full, completed from reference TRBV5-1 and TRBJ1-2, reads KAGVTQTPRYLIKTRGQQVTLSCSPISGHRSVSWYQQTPGQGLQFLFEYFSETQRNKGNFPGRFSGRQFSNSRSEMNVSTLELGDSALYLCASSVGQGDYGYTFGSGTRLTVV.